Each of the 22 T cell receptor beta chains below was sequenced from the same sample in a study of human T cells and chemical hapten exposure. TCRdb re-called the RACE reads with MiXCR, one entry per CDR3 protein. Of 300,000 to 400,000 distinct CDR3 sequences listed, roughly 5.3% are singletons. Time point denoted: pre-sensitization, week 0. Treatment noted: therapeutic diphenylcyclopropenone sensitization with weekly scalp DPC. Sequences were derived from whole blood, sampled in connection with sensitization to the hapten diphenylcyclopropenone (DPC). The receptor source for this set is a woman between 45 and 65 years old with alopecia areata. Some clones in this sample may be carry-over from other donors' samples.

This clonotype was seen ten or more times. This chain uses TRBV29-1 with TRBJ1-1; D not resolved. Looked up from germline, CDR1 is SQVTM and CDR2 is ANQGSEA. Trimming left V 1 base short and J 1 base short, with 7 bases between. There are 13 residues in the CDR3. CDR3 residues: CSVEGVRNTEAFF. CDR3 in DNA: TGCAGCGTTGAAGGAGTGAGGAACACTGAAGCTTTCTTT.

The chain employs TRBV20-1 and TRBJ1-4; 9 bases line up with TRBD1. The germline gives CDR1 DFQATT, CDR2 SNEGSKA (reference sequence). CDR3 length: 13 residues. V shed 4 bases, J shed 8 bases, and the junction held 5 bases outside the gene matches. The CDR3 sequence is CSATQGAWEKLFF. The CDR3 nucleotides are TGCAGTGCTACACAGGGGGCCTGGGAAAAACTGTTTTTT.

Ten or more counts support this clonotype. CDR3 bases: TGTGCCAGCAGGATGGGAACTACTACCAAAGCTTTCTTT. Amino acid sequence: CASRMGTTTKAFF. The chain recombines TRBV6-1 with TRBJ1-1, with D unresolved. The germline V gene has CDR1 MNHNS and CDR2 SASEGT. The V and J ends lost 6 bases and 9 bases respectively, with 17 bases between them. The CDR3 runs 13 residues.

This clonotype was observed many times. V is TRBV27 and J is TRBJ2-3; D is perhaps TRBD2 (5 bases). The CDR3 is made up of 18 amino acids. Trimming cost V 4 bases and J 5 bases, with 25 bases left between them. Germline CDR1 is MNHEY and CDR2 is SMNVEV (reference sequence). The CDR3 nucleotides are TGTGCCAGCAGTTCGACTATCCTACTTTCAAGCCCGGGAGATACGCAGTATTTT. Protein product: CASSSTILLSSPGDTQYF.

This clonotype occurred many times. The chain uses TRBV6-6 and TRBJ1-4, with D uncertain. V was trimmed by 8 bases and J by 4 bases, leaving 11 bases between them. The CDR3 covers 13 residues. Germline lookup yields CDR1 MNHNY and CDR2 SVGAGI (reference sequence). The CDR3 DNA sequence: TGTGCCAGCGGGGATCTGGGTAATGAAAAACTGTTTTTT. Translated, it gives CASGDLGNEKLFF.

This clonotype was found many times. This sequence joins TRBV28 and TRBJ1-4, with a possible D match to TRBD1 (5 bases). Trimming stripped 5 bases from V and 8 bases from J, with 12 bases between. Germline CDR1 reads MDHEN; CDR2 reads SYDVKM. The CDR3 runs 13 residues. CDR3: CASSPQGGEKLFF. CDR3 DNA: TGTGCCAGCAGTCCCCAGGGAGGAGAAAAACTGTTTTTT.

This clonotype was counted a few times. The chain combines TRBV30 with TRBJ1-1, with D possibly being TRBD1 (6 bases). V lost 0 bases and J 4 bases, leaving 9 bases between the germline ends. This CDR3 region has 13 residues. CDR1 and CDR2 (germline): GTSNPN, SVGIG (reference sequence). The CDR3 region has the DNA TGTGCCTGGAGTGTGGACAGCGCCACTGAAGCTTTCTTT. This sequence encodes CAWSVDSATEAFF.

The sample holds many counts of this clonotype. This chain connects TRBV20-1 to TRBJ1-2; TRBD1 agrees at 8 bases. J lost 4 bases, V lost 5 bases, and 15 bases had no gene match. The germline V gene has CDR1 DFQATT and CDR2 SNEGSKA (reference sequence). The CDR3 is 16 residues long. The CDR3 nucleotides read TGCAGTGCTTTAATTAACGCAGGGGGCGCAGGCTATGGCTACACCTTC. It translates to CSALINAGGAGYGYTF.

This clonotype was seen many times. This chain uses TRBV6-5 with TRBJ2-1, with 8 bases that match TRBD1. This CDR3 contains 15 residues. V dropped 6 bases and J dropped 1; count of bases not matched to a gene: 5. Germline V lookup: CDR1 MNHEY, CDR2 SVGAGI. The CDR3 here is CASSRGQGSYNEQFF. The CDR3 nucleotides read TGTGCCAGCAGCAGAGGACAGGGTTCCTACAATGAGCAGTTCTTC.

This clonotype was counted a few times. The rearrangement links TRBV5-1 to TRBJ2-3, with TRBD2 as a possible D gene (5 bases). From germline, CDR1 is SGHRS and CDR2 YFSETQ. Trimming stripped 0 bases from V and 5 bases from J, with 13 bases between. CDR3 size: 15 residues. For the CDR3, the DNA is TGCGCCAGCAGCTTGGAAACTAGTGGGAGAGATACGCAGTATTTT. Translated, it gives CASSLETSGRDTQYF.

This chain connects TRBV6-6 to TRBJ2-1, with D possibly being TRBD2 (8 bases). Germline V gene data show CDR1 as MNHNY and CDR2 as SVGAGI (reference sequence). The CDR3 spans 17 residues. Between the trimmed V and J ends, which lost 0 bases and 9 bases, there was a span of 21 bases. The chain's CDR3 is CASSYSWAGGSGGEQFF. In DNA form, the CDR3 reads TGTGCCAGCAGTTACTCCTGGGCGGGAGGTTCAGGGGGTGAGCAGTTCTTC.

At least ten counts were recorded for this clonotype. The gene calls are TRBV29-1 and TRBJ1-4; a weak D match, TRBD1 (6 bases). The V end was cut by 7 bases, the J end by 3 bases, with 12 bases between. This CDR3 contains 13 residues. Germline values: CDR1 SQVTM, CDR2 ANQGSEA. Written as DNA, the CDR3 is TGCAGCGGGGCCAGGGGTGCTAATGAAAAACTGTTTTTT. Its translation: CSGARGANEKLFF.

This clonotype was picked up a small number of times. The chain's CDR3 is CASSEFHQNRAFF. The CDR3 DNA reads as TGTGCCAGCAGTGAATTCCACCAGAATCGGGCTTTCTTT. This chain joins TRBV25-1 and TRBJ1-1; D gene unclear. CDR3 size: 13 residues. Germline V gene sequence: CDR1 MGHDK, CDR2 SYGVNS. Trimming shortened V by 1 base and J by 11 bases, and 14 bases separated the two germline ends.

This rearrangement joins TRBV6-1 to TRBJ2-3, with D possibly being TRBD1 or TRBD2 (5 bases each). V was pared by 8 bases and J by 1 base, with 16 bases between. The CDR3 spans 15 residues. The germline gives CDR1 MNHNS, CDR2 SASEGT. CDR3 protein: CASSPRGYGTDTQYF. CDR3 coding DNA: TGTGCCAGCTCTCCGAGGGGCTACGGCACAGATACGCAGTATTTT.

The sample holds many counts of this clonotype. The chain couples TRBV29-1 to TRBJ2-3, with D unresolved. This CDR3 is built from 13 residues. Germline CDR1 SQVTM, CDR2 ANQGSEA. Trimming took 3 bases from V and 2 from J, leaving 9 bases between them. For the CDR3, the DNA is TGCAGCGTTGATGGCCTCCCCACAGATACGCAGTATTTT. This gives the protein CSVDGLPTDTQYF.

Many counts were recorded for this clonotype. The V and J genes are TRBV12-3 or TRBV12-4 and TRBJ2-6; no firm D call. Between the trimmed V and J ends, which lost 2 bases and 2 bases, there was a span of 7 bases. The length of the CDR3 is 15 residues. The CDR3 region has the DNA TGTGCCAGCAGTTTAACGCCCACTGGGGCCAACGTCCTGACTTTC. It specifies CASSLTPTGANVLTF.

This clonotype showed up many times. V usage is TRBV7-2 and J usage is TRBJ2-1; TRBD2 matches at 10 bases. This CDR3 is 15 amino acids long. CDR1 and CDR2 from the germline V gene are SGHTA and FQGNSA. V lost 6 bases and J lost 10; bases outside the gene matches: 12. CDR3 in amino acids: CASSFRLAGTGEQFF. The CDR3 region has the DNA TGTGCCAGCAGTTTCCGACTAGCGGGTACGGGAGAGCAGTTCTTC.

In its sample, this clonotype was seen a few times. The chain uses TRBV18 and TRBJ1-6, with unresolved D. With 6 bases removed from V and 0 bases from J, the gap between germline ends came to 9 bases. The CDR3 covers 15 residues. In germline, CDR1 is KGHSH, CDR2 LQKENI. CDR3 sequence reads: CASSPASSYNSPLHF. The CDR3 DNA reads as TGTGCCAGCTCCCCTGCCAGCTCCTATAATTCACCCCTCCACTTT.

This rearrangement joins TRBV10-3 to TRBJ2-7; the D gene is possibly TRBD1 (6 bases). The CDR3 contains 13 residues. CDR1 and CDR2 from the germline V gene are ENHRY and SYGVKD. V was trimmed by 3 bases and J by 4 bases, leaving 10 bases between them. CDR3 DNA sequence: TGTGCCATCAGTGAAGGAAGGGGGTACGAGCAGTACTTC. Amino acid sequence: CAISEGRGYEQYF.

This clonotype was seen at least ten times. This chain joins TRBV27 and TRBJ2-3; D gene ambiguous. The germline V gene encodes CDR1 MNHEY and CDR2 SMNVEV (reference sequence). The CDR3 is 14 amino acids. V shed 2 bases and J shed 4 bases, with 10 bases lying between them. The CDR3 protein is CASSLGILSDTQYF. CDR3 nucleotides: TGTGCCAGCAGTTTAGGGATCCTCTCAGATACGCAGTATTTT.

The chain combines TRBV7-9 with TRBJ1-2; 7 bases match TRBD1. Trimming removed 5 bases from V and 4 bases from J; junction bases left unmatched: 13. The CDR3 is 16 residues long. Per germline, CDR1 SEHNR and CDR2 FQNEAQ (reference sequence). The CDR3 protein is CASSPFTGEGIYGYTF. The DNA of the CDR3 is TGTGCCAGCAGCCCATTCACAGGGGAAGGAATCTATGGCTACACCTTC.

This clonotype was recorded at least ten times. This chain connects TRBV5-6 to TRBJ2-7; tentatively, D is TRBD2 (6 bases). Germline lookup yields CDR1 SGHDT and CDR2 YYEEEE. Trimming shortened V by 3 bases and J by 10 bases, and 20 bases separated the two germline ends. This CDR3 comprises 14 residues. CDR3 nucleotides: TGTGCCAGCAGCTCGGGCGGGCGGGGTACAGGACAGTACTTC. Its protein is CASSSGGRGTGQYF. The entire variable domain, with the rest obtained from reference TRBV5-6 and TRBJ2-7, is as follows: DAGVTQSPTHLIKTRGQQVTLRCSPKSGHDTVSWYQQALGQGPQFIFQYYEEEERQRGNFPDRFSGHQFPNYSSELNVNALLLGDSALYLCASSSGGRGTGQYFGPGTRLTVT.